The 9 T cell receptor beta chains below all came from one sample that was sequenced in a study of control samples from healthy donors and cancer patients. Sequencing used immunoSEQ multiplex PCR; TCRdb keeps in-frame clones, though not all of them. The sample holds roughly 150,000 clones, around 90% seen once. Sequenced sample: blood. These receptors all stem from a man under 40 in good health.

This rearrangement joins TRBV7-6 to TRBJ2-7; TRBD2 aligns across 14 bases. Per germline, CDR1 SGHVS and CDR2 FNYEAQ. There are 15 residues in the CDR3. The ends lost 2 bases at V and 7 bases at J; junction bases unmatched: 4. CDR3 coding DNA: TGTGCCAGCAGCTTACTTGGACTAGCGGGAGGAGAGCAGTACTTC. Its translation is CASSLLGLAGGEQYF.

The chain couples TRBV3-1 (or the pseudogene TRBV3-2) to TRBJ2-7; 11 nucleotides align to TRBD2. V dropped 1 base and J dropped 4; count of bases not matched to a gene: 3. The CDR3 covers 15 residues. CDR1 and CDR2 (germline): LGHDT, YNNKEL (reference sequence). The CDR3 here is CASSQAASGGYEQYF. CDR3 DNA sequence: TGTGCCAGCAGCCAAGCAGCTAGCGGGGGGTACGAGCAGTACTTC.

The rearrangement joins TRBV7-9 to TRBJ1-5; unclear D gene. The CDR3 extends over 13 amino acids. The germline V and J ends were trimmed by 2 bases and 4 bases, with 6 bases remaining between them. The germline V gene has CDR1 SEHNR and CDR2 FQNEAQ (reference sequence). CDR3 amino acids: CASSLSANQPQHF. The CDR3 nucleotides are TGTGCCAGCAGCTTATCTGCAAATCAGCCCCAGCATTTT.

V is TRBV7-9 and J is TRBJ2-7; a possible D gene is TRBD1 (5 bases). Trimming stripped 10 bases from V and 0 bases from J, with 13 bases between. Germline-derived CDR1 and CDR2 are SEHNR and FQNEAQ (reference sequence). The CDR3 spans 13 residues. The DNA for the CDR3 is TGTGCCAACTTCCGACAGCTCTCCTACGAGCAGTACTTC. This sequence encodes CANFRQLSYEQYF.

The chain employs TRBV25-1 and TRBJ1-4, with TRBD1 as a possible D gene (5 bases). Germline assignment: CDR1 MGHDK and CDR2 SYGVNS. This CDR3 has 17 residues. Trimming cost V 3 bases and J 0 bases, with 14 bases left between them. The CDR3 DNA reads as TGTGCCAGCAGTGATAGGGGCAATAAAGCAACTAATGAAAAACTGTTTTTT. It translates to CASSDRGNKATNEKLFF.

The rearrangement links TRBV3-1 (or the pseudogene TRBV3-2) to TRBJ1-6, with D possibly matching TRBD1 (5 bases). There are 16 residues in the CDR3. Germline values: CDR1 LGHDT, CDR2 YNNKEL (reference sequence). Trimming removed 4 bases at V and 0 bases at J, with 10 bases between. Here the CDR3 reads CASSLWQGSYNSPLHF. The DNA for the CDR3 is TGTGCCAGCAGCCTTTGGCAGGGCTCCTATAATTCACCCCTCCACTTT.

The chain employs TRBV18 and TRBJ2-7; maybe TRBD2 (7 bases). Germline CDR1 KGHSH, CDR2 LQKENI. V lost 2 bases and J 3 bases, leaving 11 bases between the germline ends. The CDR3 runs to 14 residues. Here the CDR3 reads CASSPGGGSYEQYF. In DNA form, the CDR3 reads TGTGCCAGCTCACCAGGCGGGGGCAGCTACGAGCAGTACTTC.

The chain has TRBV9 and TRBJ2-1, with D hard to call. This CDR3 has 14 residues. Germline CDR1 and CDR2: SGDLS and YYNGEE. The ends were cut back, 0 bases at V and 6 bases at J, with 10 bases in the middle. CDR3 sequence reads: CASSVVVPSNEQFF. As DNA, the CDR3 is TGTGCCAGCAGCGTAGTAGTTCCTAGCAATGAGCAGTTCTTC.

This sequence joins TRBV6-6 and TRBJ2-7; 8 bases are a match to TRBD2. V lost 2 bases and J lost 3; bases outside the gene matches: 0. CDR1 and CDR2 (germline): MNHNY, SVGAGI (reference sequence). This CDR3 comprises 13 residues. Here the CDR3 DNA reads TGTGCCAGCAGTTACGGGACTAGCTACGAGCAGTACTTC. Amino acid sequence: CASSYGTSYEQYF.